This T cell receptor (beta chain) is drawn from a study of T cell clones after liver transplantation. Method: immunoSEQ multiplex PCR; TCRdb's copy keeps in-frame clones and lacks some. The sample lists tens of thousands of clones; about two thirds were seen once. The CDR3 has 14 residues. From germline, CDR1 is SGHVS and CDR2 FQNEAQ. Trimming took off 3 bases at V and 5 bases at J, with 11 bases between the two ends. The V call is TRBV7-8, the J call TRBJ2-1, with D possibly TRBD1 on 5 matching bases. Material: CD4+ T cells from blood, obtained before liver transplant. This TCR derives from a human donor who received a liver transplant. CDR3: CASSFRQRHNEQFF. In DNA, the CDR3 is TGTGCCAGCAGCTTTAGACAGCGTCACAATGAGCAGTTCTTC.